This T cell receptor beta chain originates from a study of blood T cell repertoires in COVID-19. V lost 1 base to trimming and J lost 5 bases; unmatched junction nucleotides: 5. Germline values: CDR1 SGHNT, CDR2 YENEEA. The CDR3 sequence is 15 residues long. Produced via immunoSEQ multiplex PCR; TCRdb's table is partial and in-frame only. The sample shows 150,000 to 200,000 clones, roughly 84% of them seen only once. This chain joins TRBV11-3 and TRBJ2-1; 7 bases are a match to TRBD2. What was sequenced was peripheral blood. This TCR was recovered from a person aged 70 to 85 with COVID-19, enrolled during active disease. Here the CDR3 reads CASSLGASGDNEQFF. CDR3 nucleotide sequence: TGTGCCAGCAGCTTAGGCGCTAGCGGAGACAATGAGCAGTTCTTC.